This passage covers 15 T cell receptor beta chains from one sample sequenced in a study of blood T cell repertoires in COVID-19. Sequencing was performed with immunoSEQ multiplex PCR; in TCRdb, only in-frame clones are kept and a portion is missing. The sample yields 200,000 or so clones, approximately 90% seen once. Sequencing was performed on PBMCs or T cells enriched from blood (not recorded which). All receptors derive from a woman aged 40 to 50 with acute COVID-19.

The chain has TRBV5-1 and TRBJ1-5; D uncertain. Germline V gene lookup returns CDR1 SGHRS and CDR2 YFSETQ. The CDR3 has 14 residues. Trimming cost V 0 bases and J 7 bases, with 11 bases left between them. The CDR3 protein is CASSLEAGRQPQHF. DNA of the CDR3: TGCGCCAGCAGCTTGGAGGCGGGGAGACAGCCCCAGCATTTT.

This chain joins TRBV24-1 and TRBJ2-5; 7 bases are a match to TRBD1. The V segment lost 3 bases and the J segment 1 base; nucleotides outside the gene matches: 13. The CDR3 loop spans 18 amino acids. From germline, CDR1 is KGHDR and CDR2 SFDVKD. The CDR3 loop reads CATSDRTLGQLPQETQYF. DNA for the CDR3: TGTGCCACCAGTGATCGAACCTTGGGACAGCTACCCCAAGAGACCCAGTACTTC.

The V and J genes are TRBV7-8 and TRBJ1-2; tentatively, D is TRBD1 (6 bases). CDR1 is SGHVS, CDR2 FQNEAQ, per germline. V was shortened by 0 bases and J by 7 bases, with 12 bases between the two germline ends. The CDR3 runs 14 residues. This CDR3 is CASSLAQGDGGYTF. The CDR3 nucleotides read TGTGCCAGCAGCTTAGCACAGGGTGATGGTGGCTACACCTTC.

The sample holds a few counts of this clone. V is TRBV6-5 and J is TRBJ1-3, with D perhaps matching TRBD1 (5 bases). CDR1 MNHEY and CDR2 SVGAGI come from the germline V gene. This CDR3 is built from 15 residues. V lost 7 bases to trimming and J lost 0 bases, with 13 bases between them. DNA of the CDR3: TGTGCCAGCACCGTACAGGAGAGCTCTGGAAACACCATATATTTT. Amino acids: CASTVQESSGNTIYF.

This chain joins TRBV19 and TRBJ2-5; 10 bases map to TRBD1. The CDR3 runs to 13 residues. The V segment lost 8 bases and the J segment 4 bases; nucleotides outside the gene matches: 4. Germline values: CDR1 LNHDA, CDR2 SQIVND (reference sequence). The CDR3 sequence is CASAGQGGETQYF. The DNA of the CDR3 is TGTGCCAGTGCCGGACAGGGGGGAGAGACCCAGTACTTC.

The chain has TRBV19 and TRBJ2-7, with a weak D call TRBD1 (6 bases). There are 14 residues in the CDR3. In germline, CDR1 is LNHDA, CDR2 SQIVND (reference sequence). V gave up 4 bases and J gave up 3 bases, with 13 bases separating them. The chain's CDR3 is CASSRGLGDYEQYF. The CDR3 DNA follows: TGTGCCAGTAGTAGGGGGCTCGGTGACTACGAGCAGTACTTC.

The V and J genes are TRBV13 and TRBJ2-1; the D gene is possibly TRBD1 (5 bases). Germline V lookup: CDR1 PRHDT, CDR2 FYEKMQ (reference sequence). There are 15 residues in the CDR3. Trimming removed 0 bases at V and 9 bases at J, with 15 bases between. Here the CDR3 DNA reads TGTGCCAGCAGCTTAGGCCGAGACAGAATCGGTGAGCAGTTCTTC. Its protein product is CASSLGRDRIGEQFF.

The genes are TRBV7-2 and TRBJ1-2; a possible D gene is TRBD1 (5 bases). V dropped 1 base and J dropped 8 bases, with 14 bases sitting between them. Germline CDR1 and CDR2: SGHTA and FQGNSA. The CDR3 runs to 14 residues. The CDR3 protein is CASSLDSQGGGYTF. Here the CDR3 DNA reads TGTGCCAGCAGCTTAGATAGTCAGGGAGGCGGCTACACCTTC.

The chain has TRBV14 and TRBJ1-2, with D perhaps TRBD1 (6 bases). V was trimmed by 8 bases and J by 2 bases, leaving 18 bases between them. The length of the CDR3 is 15 residues. Germline-derived CDR1 and CDR2 are SGHDN and FVKESK. The CDR3 sequence: CASGLSGTRNYGYTF. The CDR3 nucleotides read TGTGCCAGCGGCCTCTCTGGGACACGAAACTATGGCTACACCTTC.

The CDR3 DNA reads as TGTGCCAGCAGCTTAGCGTCGTTAGCGGGGGTAAAATACAATGAGCAGTTCTTC. Protein: CASSLASLAGVKYNEQFF. This chain joins TRBV7-2 and TRBJ2-1, with 9 bases identical to TRBD2. The germline gives CDR1 SGHTA, CDR2 FQGNSA. The V and J ends lost 0 bases and 4 bases, in that order; junction bases with no gene match: 10. The CDR3 runs 18 residues.

A few counts support this clone. V gene TRBV4-1 combines with J gene TRBJ1-1; D is undetermined. V lost 0 bases and J lost 6, with 8 bases in between. The CDR3 covers 13 residues. CDR1 MGHRA and CDR2 YSYEKL come from the germline V gene. Written as DNA, the CDR3 is TGCGCCAGCAGCCAAGATTCGGGTTCTGAAGCTTTCTTT. It translates to CASSQDSGSEAFF.

The chain carries TRBV19 and TRBJ1-1, with D perhaps TRBD1 (5 bases). Trimming took 10 bases from V and 1 from J, leaving 10 bases between them. Germline assignment: CDR1 LNHDA and CDR2 SQIVND (reference sequence). The CDR3 spans 12 residues. CDR3 in amino acids: CATGRWNTEAFF. In DNA form, the CDR3 reads TGTGCCACAGGGAGGTGGAACACTGAAGCTTTCTTT.

The gene calls are TRBV11-2 and TRBJ2-3; the D gene is possibly TRBD2 (7 bases). Trimming removed 5 bases from V and 6 bases from J, with 18 bases in between. Germline assignment: CDR1 SGHAT and CDR2 FQNNGV. The CDR3 sequence is 15 residues long. DNA of the CDR3: TGTGCCAGCAGCGTCTGGGCGGGGGCGAGGGATACGCAGTATTTT. Its translation is CASSVWAGARDTQYF.

This rearrangement joins TRBV25-1 to TRBJ1-1; maybe TRBD1 (6 bases). Germline assignment: CDR1 MGHDK and CDR2 SYGVNS. Between the trimmed V and J ends, which lost 5 bases and 10 bases, there was a span of 11 bases. The CDR3 sequence is 11 residues long. Here the CDR3 reads CASSSGVLAFF. The CDR3 DNA sequence: TGTGCCAGCAGTTCAGGGGTGTTAGCTTTCTTT.

This clone was seen only once. This rearrangement joins TRBV5-3 to TRBJ2-1; 11 bases map to TRBD2. TRBV5-3 carries the ORF label, with uncertain function. CDR3 length equals 15 residues. V lost 0 bases to trimming and J lost 12 bases; unmatched junction nucleotides: 8. CDR3 sequence (DNA): TGTGCCAGAAGCTTGGTAGCGGGGGGGCCGTATACGCAGTTCTTC. This gives the protein CARSLVAGGPYTQFF.